Shown below are 18 T cell receptor beta chains from a single sample sequenced in a study of T cells in Graves' hyperthyroidism and ophthalmopathy. Amplified TCR beta CDR3 regions derived from RNA transcripts. The HTBI set primed first-round TCR CDR3 RT-PCR. MiXCR was run by TCRdb on the multiplex PCR reads, yielding one entry per CDR3 protein. This table holds around 580,000 distinct CDR3 sequences, 35% to 55% found once. What was sequenced was peripheral blood or thyroid tissue (not recorded which). The origin of the receptors is a woman aged 18-29 years with Graves' hyperthyroidism.

The V and J genes are TRBV15 and TRBJ2-5, with D perhaps assigned TRBD1 or TRBD2 (5 bases each). Germline loops: CDR1 LNHNV, CDR2 YYDKDF (reference sequence). This CDR3 has 15 residues. The ends were cut back, 4 bases at V and 2 bases at J, with 14 bases in the middle. CDR3 in amino acids: CATSISGTAQETQYF. CDR3 coding DNA: TGTGCCACCAGCATTTCCGGGACGGCACAAGAGACCCAGTACTTC.

The rearrangement links TRBV3-1 to TRBJ1-4; possibly TRBD1 for D (5 bases). The CDR3 contains 12 residues. Germline V gene lookup returns CDR1 LGHDT and CDR2 YNNKEL (reference sequence). V was trimmed by 3 bases and J by 8 bases, leaving 7 bases between them. CDR3 protein: CASSQGREKLFF. In DNA form, the CDR3 reads TGTGCCAGCAGCCAGGGGCGAGAAAAACTGTTTTTT.

This clonotype came up many times. The chain couples TRBV29-1 to TRBJ2-7; TRBD2 agrees at 16 bases. The V segment lost 7 bases and the J segment 7 bases; nucleotides outside the gene matches: 7. The CDR3 totals 14 residues. Germline V gene sequence: CDR1 SQVTM, CDR2 ANQGSEA. The CDR3 sequence is CSERGLAGGNEQYF. Written as DNA, the CDR3 is TGCAGCGAGAGGGGACTAGCGGGGGGGAATGAGCAGTACTTC.

The table lists this clonotype with many counts. V and J are TRBV7-2 and TRBJ1-2; D remains ambiguous. The CDR3 spans 14 residues. Germline V gene lookup returns CDR1 SGHTA and CDR2 FQGNSA. The V gene lost 1 base and the J gene lost 2 bases, with 8 bases spanning the gap. CDR3 nucleotides: TGTGCCAGCAGCTTAGGCCAGGCGAACTATGGCTACACCTTC. This gives the protein CASSLGQANYGYTF.

The genes are TRBV7-9 and TRBJ2-6; no definite D call. This CDR3 region has 18 residues. CDR1 and CDR2 from the germline V gene are SEHNR and FQNEAQ (reference sequence). The germline V and J ends were trimmed by 6 bases and 0 bases, with 18 bases remaining between them. The CDR3 bases are TGTGCCAGCAGTCCTCCTTGGGTATTCGGCTCTGGGGCCAACGTCCTGACTTTC. This encodes CASSPPWVFGSGANVLTF.

This clonotype was recorded many times. The chain is built from TRBV20-1 and TRBJ2-7; 11 bases align to TRBD2. Germline trimming cut 1 base from V and 2 bases from J; bases unmatched to any gene: 7. CDR1 DFQATT and CDR2 SNEGSKA come from the germline V gene (reference sequence). The length of the CDR3 is 16 residues. In DNA form, the CDR3 reads TGCAGTGCTAGAGTTAGCGGGAGGGCCGGGGCCTACGAGCAGTACTTC. Protein sequence: CSARVSGRAGAYEQYF.

The chain is built from TRBV10-2 and TRBJ2-2, with a possible D match to TRBD1 (6 bases). The CDR3 is 14 amino acids. V was pared by 6 bases and J by 2 bases, with 10 bases between. The germline V gene has CDR1 WSHSY and CDR2 SAAADI. CDR3 loop: CASRGDTNTGELFF. DNA for the CDR3: TGCGCCAGCAGAGGGGACACTAACACCGGGGAGCTGTTTTTT.

This clonotype was recorded at least ten times. The chain is built from TRBV25-1 and TRBJ2-7, with D tentatively TRBD2 (6 bases). With 6 bases removed from V and 3 bases from J, the gap between germline ends came to 9 bases. CDR3 size: 12 residues. Germline V gives CDR1 MGHDK, CDR2 SYGVNS. The chain's CDR3 is CASSMEGYEQYF. For the CDR3, the DNA is TGTGCCAGCAGCATGGAGGGCTACGAGCAGTACTTC.

Concerning this clonotype itself: Possible read error: a much larger clone is one base away. V and J are TRBV6-6 and TRBJ2-2; the D gene is possibly TRBD2 (5 bases). Trimming stripped 5 bases from V and 4 bases from J, with 11 bases between. There are 14 residues in the CDR3. Germline values: CDR1 MNHNY, CDR2 SVGAGI (reference sequence). The CDR3 nucleotides read TGTGCCAGCAGTCACGATGAGGGCACCGGGGAGCTGTTTTTT. It yields the protein CASSHDEGTGELFF.

The chain couples TRBV4-3 to TRBJ2-7; 7 bases agree with TRBD2. CDR1 and CDR2 from the germline V gene are LGHNA and YSLEER. The CDR3 runs 18 residues. The junction had 19 bases not matched to a gene; V was cut back by 3 bases and J by 5 bases. The CDR3 is CASSQVKGSAGVSDEQYF. In nucleotides, the CDR3 is TGCGCCAGCAGCCAGGTCAAGGGATCGGCGGGAGTGAGCGACGAGCAGTACTTC.

The V gene is TRBV29-1, the J gene TRBJ1-1; D remains unclear. Germline V gene data show CDR1 as SQVTM and CDR2 as ANQGSEA. Trimming removed 8 bases at V and 1 base at J, with 8 bases between. This CDR3 has 11 residues. In DNA, the CDR3 is TGCAGCTTGGATGGGAACACTGAAGCTTTCTTT. It translates to CSLDGNTEAFF.

The table lists this clonotype with a few counts. Germline and junction disagree at one end, which may indicate a read error. V gene TRBV7-8 combines with J gene TRBJ2-6; D is tentatively TRBD1 or TRBD2 (5 bases each). CDR1 and CDR2 (germline): SGHVS, FQNEAQ. This CDR3 has 11 amino acids. The DNA of the CDR3 is TGTGCCAGCAGCTTAGGGGACGTCATGACTTTC. It translates to CASSLGDVMTF. Variable domain in full (rest from reference TRBV7-8 and TRBJ2-6): GAGVSQSPRYKVAKRGQDVALRCDPISGHVSLFWYQQALGQGPEFLTYFQNEAQLDKSGLPSDRFFAERPEGSVSTLKIQRTQQEDSAVYLCASSLGDVMTFGAGSRLTVL.

The chain links TRBV7-2 to TRBJ2-5, with TRBD2 identical over 8 bases. Trimming at V came to 7 bases and at J to 9 bases, leaving 16 bases not matched to a gene. This CDR3 contains 15 residues. The germline V gene encodes CDR1 SGHTA and CDR2 FQGNSA. The CDR3 reads CASTPFEREFEAQYF. The CDR3, as DNA: TGTGCCAGCACCCCGTTTGAGCGGGAGTTTGAGGCCCAGTACTTC.

The sample holds many counts of this clonotype. The chain has TRBV9 and TRBJ1-1; D is unclear. V dropped 1 base and J dropped 0 bases, with 7 bases sitting between them. From germline, CDR1 is SGDLS and CDR2 YYNGEE. The length of the CDR3 is 14 residues. The CDR3 protein is CASSVSSLNTEAFF. CDR3 coding DNA: TGTGCCAGCAGCGTAAGCAGCCTGAACACTGAAGCTTTCTTT.

The table lists this clonotype with many counts. The chain combines TRBV7-8 with TRBJ2-2; a possible D gene is TRBD1 (6 bases). Trimming shortened V by 3 bases and J by 4 bases, and 18 bases separated the two germline ends. This CDR3 has 17 amino acids. Looked up from germline, CDR1 is SGHVS and CDR2 is FQNEAQ. The CDR3 region is CASSFWGRLSSTGELFF. CDR3 in DNA: TGTGCCAGCAGCTTTTGGGGGCGCTTGTCGAGCACCGGGGAGCTGTTTTTT.

With respect to this clonotype: Germline is not matched at one junction end, which may reflect a read error. The rearrangement joins TRBV15 to TRBJ1-5; D perhaps matches TRBD1 (5 bases). There are 14 residues in the CDR3. Germline values: CDR1 LNHNV, CDR2 YYDKDF (reference sequence). For the CDR3, the DNA is TGTGCCACCGGCAGAGAACGGGGCAGGGAGCCCCAGCATTTT. It specifies CATGRERGREPQHF.

There are many counts of this clonotype. This chain uses TRBV12-3 or TRBV12-4 with TRBJ1-5, with TRBD1 identical over 9 bases. The trim removed 1 base at V and 11 bases at J, leaving 12 bases unmatched. This CDR3 is 16 amino acids long. The CDR3 region has the DNA TGTGCCAGCAGTTTAGATAGGACAGGGGCCCGGGGGTCCCAGCATTTT. It specifies CASSLDRTGARGSQHF.

This clonotype was picked up many times. J is TRBJ2-7 and V is TRBV7-2, with 13 positions matching TRBD2. Per germline, CDR1 SGHTA and CDR2 FQGNSA. CDR3 length equals 15 residues. Unmatched junction bases numbered 7, after V lost 5 bases and J lost 6 bases. The chain's CDR3 is CASSILAGGPGEQYF. In DNA form, the CDR3 reads TGTGCCAGCAGCATACTAGCGGGAGGGCCGGGCGAGCAGTACTTC.